A selection of T cell receptor beta chains follows, all from one sample in a study of shared clonotypes between healthy human individuals. TCRdb's table, derived via immunoSEQ multiplex PCR, lists solely in-frame clones and lacks some. In the table there are a few million clones, roughly 95% of which are singletons. The sequenced sample was naive CD8+ T cells from PBMCs. The origin of the receptors is a man aged 18 to 29 in good health. Some clones in this sample may be carry-over from other donors' samples. Each CDR3 is given without its conserved first and last residue. The size entry is marked missing in some rows and otherwise reads once, few, many or a size class.

j_call,clone_size,v_call,cdr3_aa
TRBJ1-2,NA,TRBV30,ARLTGWGYT
TRBJ2-3,NA,TRBV2,ASRETGAHPDTQY
TRBJ1-4,NA,TRBV6-5,ASSIRGDEKLF
TRBJ1-1,NA,TRBV19,ASSILPRDTEAF
TRBJ1-1,NA,TRBV30,AWSPDRHEAF
TRBJ1-5,NA,TRBV7-8,ASSFRPEPERWGNQPQH
TRBJ1-1,NA,TRBV20-1,SASRYTEAF
TRBJ2-1,NA,TRBV28,ASSPTTGANEQF
TRBJ1-2,NA,TRBV28,ASSWDSTYGYT
TRBJ2-1,NA,TRBV10-2,ASTLGSSSYNEQF
TRBJ2-5,NA,TRBV9,ASSTLGLAGEVGETQY
TRBJ2-1,NA,TRBV14,ASSQGRALRVEQF
TRBJ2-2,NA,TRBV5-6,ASSLGRELF
TRBJ2-1,NA,TRBV7-9,ASSFRTRPYNEQF
TRBJ1-1,few,TRBV9,ASSVDDRANTEAF
TRBJ2-7,NA,TRBV5-1,ASSLYGGSSYEQY